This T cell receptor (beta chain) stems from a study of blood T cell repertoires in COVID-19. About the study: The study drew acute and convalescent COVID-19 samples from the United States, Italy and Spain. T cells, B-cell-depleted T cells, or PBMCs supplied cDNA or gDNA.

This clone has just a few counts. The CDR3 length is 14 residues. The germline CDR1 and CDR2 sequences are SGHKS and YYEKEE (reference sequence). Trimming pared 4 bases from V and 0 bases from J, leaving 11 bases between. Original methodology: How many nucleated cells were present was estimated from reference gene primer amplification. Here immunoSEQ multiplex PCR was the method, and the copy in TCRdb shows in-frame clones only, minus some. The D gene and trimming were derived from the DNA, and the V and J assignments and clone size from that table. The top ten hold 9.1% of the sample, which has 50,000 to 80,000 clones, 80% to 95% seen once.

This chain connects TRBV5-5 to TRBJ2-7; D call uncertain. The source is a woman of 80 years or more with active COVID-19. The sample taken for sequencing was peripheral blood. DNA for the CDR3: TGTGCCAGCAGCCAGGTTTCCGTCTCCTACGAGCAGTACTTC. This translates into CASSQVSVSYEQYF.